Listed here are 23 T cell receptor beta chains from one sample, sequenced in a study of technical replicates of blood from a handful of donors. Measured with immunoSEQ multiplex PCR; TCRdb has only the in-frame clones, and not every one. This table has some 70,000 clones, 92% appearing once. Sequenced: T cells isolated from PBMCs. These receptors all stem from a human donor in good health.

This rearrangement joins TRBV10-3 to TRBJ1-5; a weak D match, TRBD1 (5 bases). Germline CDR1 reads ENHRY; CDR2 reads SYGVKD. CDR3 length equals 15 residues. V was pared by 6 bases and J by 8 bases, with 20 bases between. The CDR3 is CAISAGTEGFKPQHF. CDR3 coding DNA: TGTGCCATCAGCGCCGGGACTGAGGGTTTTAAGCCCCAGCATTTT.

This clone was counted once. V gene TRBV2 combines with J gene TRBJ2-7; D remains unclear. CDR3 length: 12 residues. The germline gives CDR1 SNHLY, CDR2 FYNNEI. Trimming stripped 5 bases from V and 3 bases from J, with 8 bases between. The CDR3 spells CASSLADYEQYF. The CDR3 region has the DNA TGTGCCAGCAGTTTGGCGGACTACGAGCAGTACTTC.

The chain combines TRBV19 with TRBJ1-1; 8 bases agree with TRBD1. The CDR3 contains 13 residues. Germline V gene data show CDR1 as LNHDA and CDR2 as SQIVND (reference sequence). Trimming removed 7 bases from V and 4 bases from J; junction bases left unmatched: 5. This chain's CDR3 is CASISGGRTEAFF. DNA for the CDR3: TGTGCCAGTATCTCAGGGGGCCGCACTGAAGCTTTCTTT. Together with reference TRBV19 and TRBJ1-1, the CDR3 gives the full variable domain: DGGITQSPKYLFRKEGQNVTLSCEQNLNHDAMYWYRQDPGQGLRLIYYSQIVNDFQKGDIAEGYSVSREKKESFPLTVTSAQKNPTAFYLCASISGGRTEAFFGQGTRLTVV.

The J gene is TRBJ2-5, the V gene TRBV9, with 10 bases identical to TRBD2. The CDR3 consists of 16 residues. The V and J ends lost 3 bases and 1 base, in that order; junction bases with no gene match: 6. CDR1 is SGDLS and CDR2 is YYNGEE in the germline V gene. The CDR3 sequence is CASSDVIAGGQETQYF. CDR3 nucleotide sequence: TGTGCCAGCAGCGACGTGATAGCGGGGGGCCAAGAGACCCAGTACTTC.

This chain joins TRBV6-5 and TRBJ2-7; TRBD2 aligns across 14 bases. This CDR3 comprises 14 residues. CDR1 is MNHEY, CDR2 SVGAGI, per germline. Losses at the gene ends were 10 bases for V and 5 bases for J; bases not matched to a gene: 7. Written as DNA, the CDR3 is TGTGCCATCGGGACTAGCGGGAGAATAGACGAGCAGTACTTC. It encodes CAIGTSGRIDEQYF.

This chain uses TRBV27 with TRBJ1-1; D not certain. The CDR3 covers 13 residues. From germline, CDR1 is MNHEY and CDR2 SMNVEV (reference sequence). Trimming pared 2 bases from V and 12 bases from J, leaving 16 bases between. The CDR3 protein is CASSLLTNERTFF. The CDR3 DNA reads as TGTGCCAGCAGTTTACTGACAAACGAAAGAACTTTCTTT.

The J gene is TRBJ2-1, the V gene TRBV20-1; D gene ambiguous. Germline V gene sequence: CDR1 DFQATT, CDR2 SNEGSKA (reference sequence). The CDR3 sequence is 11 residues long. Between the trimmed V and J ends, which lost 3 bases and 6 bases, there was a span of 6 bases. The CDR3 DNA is TGCAGTGCTAGTCTCGGCAATGAGCAGTTCTTC. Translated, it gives CSASLGNEQFF.

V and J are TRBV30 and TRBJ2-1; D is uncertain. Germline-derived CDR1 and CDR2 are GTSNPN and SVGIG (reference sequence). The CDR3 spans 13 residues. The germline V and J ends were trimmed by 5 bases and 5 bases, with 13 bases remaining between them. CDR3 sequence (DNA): TGTGCCTGGTGTCTTAAGATAGACAATGAGCAGTTCTTC. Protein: CAWCLKIDNEQFF.

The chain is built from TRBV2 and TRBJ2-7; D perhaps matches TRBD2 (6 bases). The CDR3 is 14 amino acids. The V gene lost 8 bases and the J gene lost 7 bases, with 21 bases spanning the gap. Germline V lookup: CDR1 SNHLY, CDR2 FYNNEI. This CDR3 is CASGALEGWIEQYF. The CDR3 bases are TGTGCCAGCGGGGCCTTGGAGGGGTGGATTGAGCAGTACTTC.

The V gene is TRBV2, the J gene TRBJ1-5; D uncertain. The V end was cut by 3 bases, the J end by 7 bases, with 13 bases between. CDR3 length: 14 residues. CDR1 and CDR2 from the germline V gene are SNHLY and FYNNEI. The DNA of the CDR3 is TGTGCCAGCAGTGAGGCCGGCTTGAGGCAGCCCCAGCATTTT. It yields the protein CASSEAGLRQPQHF.

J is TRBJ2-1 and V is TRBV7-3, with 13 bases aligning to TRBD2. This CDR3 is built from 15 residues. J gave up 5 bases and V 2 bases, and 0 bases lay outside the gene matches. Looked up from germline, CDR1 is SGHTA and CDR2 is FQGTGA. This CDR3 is CASSLGTSGDNEQFF. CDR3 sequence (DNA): TGTGCCAGCAGCTTAGGGACTAGCGGGGACAATGAGCAGTTCTTC.

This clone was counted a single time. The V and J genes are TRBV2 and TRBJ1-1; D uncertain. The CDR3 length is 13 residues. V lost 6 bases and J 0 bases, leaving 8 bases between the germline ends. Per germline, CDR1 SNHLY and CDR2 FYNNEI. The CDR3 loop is CASRGELNTEAFF. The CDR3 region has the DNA TGTGCCAGCAGGGGAGAACTGAACACTGAAGCTTTCTTT. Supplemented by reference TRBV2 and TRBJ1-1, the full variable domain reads EPEVTQTPSHQVTQMGQEVILRCVPISNHLYFYWYRQILGQKVEFLVSFYNNEISEKSEIFDDQFSVERPDGSNFTLKIRSTKLEDSAMYFCASRGELNTEAFFGQGTRLTVV.

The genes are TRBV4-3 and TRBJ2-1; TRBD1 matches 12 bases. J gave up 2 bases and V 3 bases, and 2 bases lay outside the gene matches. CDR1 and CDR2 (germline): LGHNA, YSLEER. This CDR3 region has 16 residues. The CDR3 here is CASSQGTGGPYNEQFF. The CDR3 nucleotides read TGCGCCAGCAGCCAGGGGACAGGGGGCCCCTACAATGAGCAGTTCTTC.

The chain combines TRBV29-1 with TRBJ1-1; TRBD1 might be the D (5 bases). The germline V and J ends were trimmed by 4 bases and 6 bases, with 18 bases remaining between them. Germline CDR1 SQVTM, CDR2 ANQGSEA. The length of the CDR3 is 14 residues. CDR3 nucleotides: TGCAGCGTTGTAGGGAACGGGGGTAATTCTGAAGCTTTCTTT. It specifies CSVVGNGGNSEAFF.

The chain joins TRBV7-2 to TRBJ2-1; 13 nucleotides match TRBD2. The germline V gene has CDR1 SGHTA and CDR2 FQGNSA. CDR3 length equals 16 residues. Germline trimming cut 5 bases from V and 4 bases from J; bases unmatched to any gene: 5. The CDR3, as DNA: TGTGCCAGCAGCCCGGGGGGACTAGCGGGATACAATGAGCAGTTCTTC. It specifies CASSPGGLAGYNEQFF.

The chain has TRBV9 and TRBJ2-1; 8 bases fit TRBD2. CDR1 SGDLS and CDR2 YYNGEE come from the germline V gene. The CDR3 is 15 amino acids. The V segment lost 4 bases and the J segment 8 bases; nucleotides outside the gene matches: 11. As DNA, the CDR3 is TGTGCCAGCAGCTACCTCGGCGGGAGGAGGGATGAGCAGTTCTTC. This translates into CASSYLGGRRDEQFF.

In DNA form, the CDR3 reads TGTGCCAGCAGTTTAAAGGGAATCTGGCAGGGCGGTGGCTACACCTTC. This codes for CASSLKGIWQGGGYTF. The chain uses TRBV28 and TRBJ1-2, with TRBD1 as a possible D gene (5 bases). Germline assignment: CDR1 MDHEN and CDR2 SYDVKM. Deletions cut 2 bases from V and 7 bases from J, with 20 bases between. This CDR3 has 16 amino acids.

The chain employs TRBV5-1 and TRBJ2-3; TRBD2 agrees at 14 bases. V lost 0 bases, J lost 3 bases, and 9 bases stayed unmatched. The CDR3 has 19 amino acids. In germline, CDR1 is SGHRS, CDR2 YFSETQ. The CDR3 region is CASSLEGLAGDVRTDTQYF. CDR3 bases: TGCGCCAGCAGCTTGGAGGGACTAGCGGGAGATGTTAGAACAGATACGCAGTATTTT.

The CDR3 DNA reads as TGTGCCAGCAGCGCAGGGCTCTCTGGAAACACCATATATTTT. Translated: CASSAGLSGNTIYF. This chain joins TRBV9 and TRBJ1-3; TRBD1 might be the D (5 bases). The V end was cut by 3 bases, the J end by 0 bases, with 7 bases between. CDR1 and CDR2 (germline): SGDLS, YYNGEE. This CDR3 contains 14 residues.

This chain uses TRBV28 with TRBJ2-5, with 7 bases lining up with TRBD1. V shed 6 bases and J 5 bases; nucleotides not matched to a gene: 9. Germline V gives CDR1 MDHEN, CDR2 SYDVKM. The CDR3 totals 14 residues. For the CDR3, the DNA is TGTGCCAGCAGACCCACAGGGGCGGTCGAGACCCAGTACTTC. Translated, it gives CASRPTGAVETQYF.

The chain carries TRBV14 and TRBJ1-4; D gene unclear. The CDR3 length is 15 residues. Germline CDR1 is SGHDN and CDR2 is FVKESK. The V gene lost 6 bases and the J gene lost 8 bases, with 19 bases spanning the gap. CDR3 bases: TGTGCCAGCAGTCCGATCCCAGGTGGACTAGAAAAACTGTTTTTT. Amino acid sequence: CASSPIPGGLEKLFF.

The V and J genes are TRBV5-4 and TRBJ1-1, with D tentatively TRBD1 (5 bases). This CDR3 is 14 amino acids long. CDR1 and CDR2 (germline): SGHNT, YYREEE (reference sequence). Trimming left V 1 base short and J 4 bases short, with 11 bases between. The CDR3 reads CASSLQGWGTEAFF. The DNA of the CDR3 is TGTGCCAGCAGCTTGCAGGGTTGGGGCACTGAAGCTTTCTTT.

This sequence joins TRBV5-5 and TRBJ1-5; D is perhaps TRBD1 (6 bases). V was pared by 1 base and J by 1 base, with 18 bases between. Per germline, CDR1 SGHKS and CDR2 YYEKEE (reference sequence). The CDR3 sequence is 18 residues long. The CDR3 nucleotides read TGTGCCAGCAGCTTGACGGTATGGGACATAGGGAGCAATCAGCCCCAGCATTTT. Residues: CASSLTVWDIGSNQPQHF.